Below, 27 T cell receptor beta chains from the same sample are listed, as sequenced in a study of cytotoxic CD8 clonotypes in ibrutinib-treated CLL. Sequencing was performed with immunoSEQ multiplex PCR; in TCRdb, only in-frame clones are kept and a portion is missing. The profile covers fewer than 150,000 clones, with about 85% appearing a single time and 2.5% to 3.5% taken by the ten largest. Sequenced here: PBMCs, sampled after 24 months of ibrutinib treatment. The receptors originated from a human donor with chronic lymphocytic leukemia.

The chain links TRBV6-1 to TRBJ2-5; 7 bases line up with TRBD2. The CDR3 is 13 residues long. With V trimmed by 2 bases and J by 7 bases, 4 bases remained unmatched. The germline CDR1 and CDR2 sequences are MNHNS and SASEGT. The CDR3 region has the DNA TGTGCCAGCAGTGAATCATGGGGGGGGACCCAGTACTTC. Translation: CASSESWGGTQYF.

The chain couples TRBV18 to TRBJ1-1, with 11 bases identical to TRBD1. Trimming removed 3 bases from V and 4 bases from J; junction bases left unmatched: 4. The CDR3 spans 15 residues. The germline gives CDR1 KGHSH, CDR2 LQKENI. Here the CDR3 reads CASSPFGTGGTEAFF. The CDR3 nucleotides read TGTGCCAGCTCACCGTTCGGGACAGGGGGCACTGAAGCTTTCTTT.

This sequence joins TRBV6-5 and TRBJ1-1, with 9 bases matching TRBD1. Germline CDR1 and CDR2: MNHEY and SVGAGI. The CDR3 sequence is 14 residues long. V lost 1 base and J lost 8; bases outside the gene matches: 5. CDR3 in DNA: TGTGCCAGCAGTTACTTAACCGGGACAGGGGAAGCTTTCTTT. Translating gives CASSYLTGTGEAFF.

V usage is TRBV30 and J usage is TRBJ1-2; a possible D gene is TRBD1 (6 bases). The CDR3 contains 12 residues. Germline V gene sequence: CDR1 GTSNPN, CDR2 SVGIG (reference sequence). V gave up 0 bases and J gave up 5 bases, with 7 bases separating them. CDR3 amino acids: CAWSVGGYGYTF. In DNA, the CDR3 is TGTGCCTGGAGTGTAGGGGGTTATGGCTACACCTTC.

This chain connects TRBV5-1 to TRBJ2-7, with TRBD1 identical over 12 bases. After removal of 4 bases from V and 3 bases from J, the junction contained 5 bases not matched to a gene. CDR3 length: 15 amino acids. Germline CDR1 reads SGHRS; CDR2 reads YFSETQ. For the CDR3, the DNA is TGCGCCAGCAGCGCGGGGACAGGGGGCGTCTACGAGCAGTACTTC. It is translated as CASSAGTGGVYEQYF.

As regards this clone: Different DNA sequences within this sample yield the same CDR3. The rearrangement joins TRBV5-1 to TRBJ1-6, with unresolved D. Per germline, CDR1 SGHRS and CDR2 YFSETQ. V shed 0 bases and J shed 8 bases, with 6 bases lying between them. The CDR3 runs to 13 residues. The CDR3 protein is CASSLAGYSPLHF. The DNA of the CDR3 is TGCGCCAGCAGCTTGGCGGGATATTCACCCCTCCACTTT.

This clone has only a few counts. V gene TRBV27 combines with J gene TRBJ2-7; 9 bases are shared with TRBD2. The junction had 8 bases not matched to a gene; V was cut back by 6 bases and J by 2 bases. This CDR3 has 15 residues. Germline V CDR1 and CDR2: MNHEY, SMNVEV (reference sequence). The DNA for the CDR3 is TGTGCCAGCAGCCCCGTCGGCGGGGGGGCCTACGAGCAGTACTTC. This codes for CASSPVGGGAYEQYF.

The CDR3 spells CATRTSGDRSQYF. Here the CDR3 DNA reads TGTGCCACCCGGACTAGCGGGGATCGGTCCCAGTACTTC. The gene calls are TRBV19 and TRBJ2-5; 12 bases are a match to TRBD2. Germline V gene sequence: CDR1 LNHDA, CDR2 SQIVND (reference sequence). The CDR3 loop spans 13 amino acids. Trimming removed 10 bases from V and 9 bases from J; junction bases left unmatched: 9. Full variable domain (missing parts from reference TRBV19 and TRBJ2-5): DGGITQSPKYLFRKEGQNVTLSCEQNLNHDAMYWYRQDPGQGLRLIYYSQIVNDFQKGDIAEGYSVSREKKESFPLTVTSAQKNPTAFYLCATRTSGDRSQYFGPGTRLLVL.

V is TRBV5-1 and J is TRBJ2-7; D possibly corresponds to TRBD2 (5 bases). V lost 4 bases, J lost 5 bases, and 22 bases lay in between. The CDR3 has 16 residues. CDR1 and CDR2 (germline): SGHRS, YFSETQ. CDR3 nucleotide sequence: TGCGCCAGCAGCCCCCCCAAGAGAGTCGGGCGGGACGAGCAGTACTTC. Translating it yields CASSPPKRVGRDEQYF.

Only a few counts were recorded for this clone. This sequence joins TRBV7-2 and TRBJ2-7, with D perhaps TRBD2 (6 bases). CDR1 and CDR2 (germline): SGHTA, FQGNSA. V lost 5 bases to trimming and J lost 3 bases, with 8 bases between them. This CDR3 is 12 amino acids long. The CDR3 region is CASSPGSYEQYF. For the CDR3, the DNA is TGTGCCAGCAGCCCCGGGAGCTACGAGCAGTACTTC.

The CDR3 sequence is CASSSHSSNQPQHF. The DNA for the CDR3 is TGTGCCAGCAGTAGCCACAGTAGCAATCAGCCCCAGCATTTT. V usage is TRBV27 and J usage is TRBJ1-5; D ambiguous. Germline V gene sequence: CDR1 MNHEY, CDR2 SMNVEV (reference sequence). The germline V and J ends were trimmed by 5 bases and 0 bases, with 8 bases remaining between them. The CDR3 sequence is 14 residues long.

This rearrangement joins TRBV2 to TRBJ2-3; D is ambiguous. There are 12 residues in the CDR3. CDR1 SNHLY and CDR2 FYNNEI come from the germline V gene. Trimming removed 5 bases at V and 6 bases at J, with 9 bases between. The CDR3 DNA sequence: TGTGCCAGCAGTCCTATCAGGGATACGCAGTATTTT. It translates to CASSPIRDTQYF.

This chain joins TRBV23-1 and TRBJ1-2; 7 bases are shared with TRBD1. TRBV23-1 is an ORF for which the function is uncertain. The J segment lost 6 bases and the V segment lost 4 bases, leaving 2 bases of the junction unmatched. The CDR3 loop spans 12 amino acids. For the CDR3, the DNA is TGCGCCAGCAGTCGACAGGGTGATGGCTACACCTTC. Translating gives CASSRQGDGYTF.

This sequence joins TRBV30 and TRBJ2-3; 9 positions match TRBD2. CDR3 size: 17 residues. The V segment lost 8 bases and the J segment 0 bases; nucleotides outside the gene matches: 15. Germline loops: CDR1 GTSNPN, CDR2 SVGIG (reference sequence). CDR3 region: CAQTRGSGGASTDTQYF. In DNA, the CDR3 is TGTGCCCAGACGAGGGGTAGCGGGGGAGCTAGCACAGATACGCAGTATTTT.

The chain has TRBV9 and TRBJ2-7; 8 bases map to TRBD1. Trimming took 3 bases from V and 2 from J; bases not matched to a gene: 7. There are 15 residues in the CDR3. CDR1 is SGDLS and CDR2 is YYNGEE in the germline V gene. The CDR3: CASSAGQGSTYEQYF. The CDR3 DNA reads as TGTGCCAGCAGCGCAGGACAGGGATCCACCTACGAGCAGTACTTC.

V is TRBV27 and J is TRBJ1-4; 10 bases line up with TRBD1. This CDR3 region has 16 residues. Germline V gene lookup returns CDR1 MNHEY and CDR2 SMNVEV (reference sequence). V was clipped by 5 bases and J by 8 bases; unmatched bases: 11. The CDR3 protein is CASSHIDRGRWEKLFF. DNA for the CDR3: TGTGCCAGCAGTCATATAGACAGGGGGCGGTGGGAAAAACTGTTTTTT.

The chain carries TRBV5-8 and TRBJ1-5; D is unresolved. The CDR3 covers 15 residues. Germline CDR1 is SGHTS and CDR2 is YDEGEE. V was clipped by 4 bases and J by 0 bases, with 11 bases between them. CDR3 sequence reads: CASSRVPNSNQPQHF. The CDR3 DNA reads TGTGCCAGCAGCCGGGTCCCTAATAGCAATCAGCCCCAGCATTTT. The full variable domain, in which reference TRBV5-8 and TRBJ1-5 provide the parts outside the CDR3, is EAGVTQSPTHLIKTRGQQATLRCSPISGHTSVYWYQQALGLGLQFLLWYDEGEERNRGNFPPRFSGRQFPNYSSELNVNALELEDSALYLCASSRVPNSNQPQHFGDGTRLSIL.

The chain is built from TRBV6-4 and TRBJ1-5; D gene unclear. V was shortened by 5 bases and J by 3 bases, with 26 bases between the two germline ends. CDR1 is MRHNA and CDR2 is SNTAGT in the germline V gene. The CDR3 is 19 amino acids. CDR3 DNA: TGTGCCAGCAGTCCTGGACGGGTACTCGGGCATCAATCCAATCAGCCCCAGCATTTT. This codes for CASSPGRVLGHQSNQPQHF.

The CDR3 DNA reads TGTGCCAGCGTTTGGGACCGAACTACCTATGGCTACACCTTC. It yields the protein CASVWDRTTYGYTF. The V and J genes are TRBV6-1 and TRBJ1-2, with D possibly being TRBD1 (5 bases). Germline V CDR1 and CDR2: MNHNS, SASEGT. The CDR3 is 14 amino acids. The germline V and J ends were trimmed by 8 bases and 4 bases, with 17 bases remaining between them.

The chain couples TRBV19 to TRBJ2-7, with TRBD1 identical over 9 bases. CDR3 length: 14 residues. Germline V gene data show CDR1 as LNHDA and CDR2 as SQIVND (reference sequence). V gave up 5 bases and J gave up 5 bases; unmatched junction bases: 7. The CDR3 region has the DNA TGTGCCAGTAGTCCCGGGACAGGGATGGACGAGCAGTACTTC. It specifies CASSPGTGMDEQYF.

The chain couples TRBV27 to TRBJ2-3, with 10 positions matching TRBD2. The CDR3 spans 18 residues. The junction had 9 bases not matched to a gene; V was cut back by 2 bases and J by 1 base. Germline V gives CDR1 MNHEY, CDR2 SMNVEV (reference sequence). The CDR3 is CASSLSLLAGTGTDTQYF. The DNA of the CDR3 is TGTGCCAGCAGTTTAAGCCTACTAGCGGGGACCGGCACAGATACGCAGTATTTT.

The V gene is TRBV5-6, the J gene TRBJ1-2, with D possibly TRBD1 on 5 matching bases. The length of the CDR3 is 16 residues. The germline V and J ends were trimmed by 4 bases and 3 bases, with 19 bases remaining between them. Germline-derived CDR1 and CDR2 are SGHDT and YYEEEE. In DNA, the CDR3 is TGTGCCAGCAGCGCGCGGGCCCTAACAGGTGACTATGGCTACACCTTC. Translating gives CASSARALTGDYGYTF.

This clone was found a few times. V usage is TRBV29-1 and J usage is TRBJ1-1; D not resolved. Trimming took off 3 bases at V and 5 bases at J, with 16 bases between the two ends. This CDR3 has 14 amino acids. The germline V gene has CDR1 SQVTM and CDR2 ANQGSEA. The CDR3, as DNA: TGCAGCGTTGATCTAGCCGGTGCCGGTACTGAAGCTTTCTTT. Translating it yields CSVDLAGAGTEAFF.

This clone has a handful of counts. This sequence joins TRBV12-5 and TRBJ1-2; D unresolved. Trimming left V 1 base short and J 4 bases short, with 10 bases between. The V gene's germline CDR1 is LGHNT and CDR2 FRNRAP. The CDR3 consists of 14 residues. The CDR3 sequence: CASGLGEGTYGYTF. In DNA, the CDR3 is TGTGCTAGTGGTTTGGGTGAGGGTACCTATGGCTACACCTTC.

This chain joins TRBV21-1 and TRBJ1-2; the tabulated D call, TRBD1, remains unverified against the DNA. TRBV21-1 is given as a pseudogene. This CDR3 comprises 13 residues. The CDR3 sequence is CASNRGHNYGYTF. The CDR3 DNA reads TGTGCCAGCAACAGGGGACATAACTATGGCTACACCTTC.

In its sample, this clone was seen a few times. The V and J genes are TRBV9 and TRBJ1-4; D gene uncertain. The germline gives CDR1 SGDLS, CDR2 YYNGEE. The V end lost 0 bases, the J end lost 3 bases, and 6 bases lay between the germline ends. The CDR3 runs 14 residues. CDR3: CASSVGVANEKLFF. The CDR3 bases are TGTGCCAGCAGCGTAGGGGTTGCTAATGAAAAACTGTTTTTT.

The rearrangement uses TRBV19 and TRBJ2-5; D may be TRBD2 (5 bases). CDR3 size: 14 residues. V dropped 3 bases and J dropped 4 bases, with 12 bases sitting between them. Germline values: CDR1 LNHDA, CDR2 SQIVND (reference sequence). This chain's CDR3 is CASSIGVSSETQYF. DNA for the CDR3: TGTGCCAGTAGTATCGGGGTCTCATCAGAGACCCAGTACTTC. The full variable domain, completed using reference TRBV19 and TRBJ2-5, is DGGITQSPKYLFRKEGQNVTLSCEQNLNHDAMYWYRQDPGQGLRLIYYSQIVNDFQKGDIAEGYSVSREKKESFPLTVTSAQKNPTAFYLCASSIGVSSETQYFGPGTRLLVL.